Here is one TCR beta chain with its context. This clonotype counts as medium-sized (0.01 to 0.1%) based on its frequency; no count is recorded. The antigen this receptor binds is unknown. The entry originates in a study of T cell clusters in autoimmune cytopenias (dated by TCRdb to between 2017 and 2020). About the study as a whole: A median TRB sequencing depth of about 50,000 reads per sample was reached, and a median of around 2,500 distinct TRB clonotypes per sample was obtained. The study was designed to test whether a disease-specific immune repertoire signature usable as a blood-based biomarker is carried by autoimmune cytopenia patients. Alongside healthy, CLL and autoimmune hepatitis controls, autoimmune cytopenia patients had their peripheral blood TRB and IGH repertoires sequenced at active disease and again during treatment follow-up.

As encoded in the germline V gene (reference sequence), CDR1 is DFQATT while CDR2 is SNEGSKA. Taken from cysteine to phenylalanine, the CDR3 has 13 residues. A DNA sequence was not provided. Multiplex PCR with a touch-down protocol amplified TRB rearrangements, with the TRB-A and TRB-B primer pools combined in a single tube. Illumina adapters and sample indices were added to the amplicons through two consecutive PCR reactions using Phusion HS II polymerase. The amplicons were gel-purified using the NucleoSpin Gel and PCR Clean-up kit, after which quantification was performed by Qubit and quality was checked on an Agilent 2100 Bioanalyzer. Libraries were sequenced on an Illumina MiSeq using 600-cycle, single-indexed, paired-end runs. The study's processing was this. Alignment and assembly of TRB reads were performed with MiXCR version 2.1.12 and the default MiXCR reference library. Each unique CDR3 nucleotide sequence defined a clone, and only productive sequences with at least two reads were analysed. Repertoire diversity was assessed with alpha-parameterized diversity profiles (alpha 0 to 5), including the Shannon (alpha 1) and Simpson (alpha 2) indices, which were computed with an R script. Combinatorial TRB VJ usage was calculated with the tcR package and was compared between cohorts by principal component analysis performed with ade4. GLIPH clustering of TCRbeta CDR3s was carried out on cohort pairs matched by age and read depth, and cluster frequencies were compared by Wilcoxon test. TCRdb reprocessed the raw reads; every CDR3 protein sequence is a single record, and DNA is not supplied. The V and J calls were not made by the authors but by TCRdb's processing. The table of this sample itemizes 8,300 or so distinct CDR3 sequences. The ten largest clones capture approximately 4.7% of the sample.

For each sample, TRB amplification used about 0.25 ug of peripheral blood genomic DNA, equal to about 38,000 genome equivalents. Study-level results and caveats: Almost three-fold more exclusive TRB clusters were observed in healthy donors than in active autoimmune hepatitis patients, consistent with an autoimmunity-wide signature. TRB repertoire shifts, with less even repertoires observed in secondary cytopenia and CLL, were mostly attributed to lymphoma bias rather than autoimmunity. A lack of physiological T cell clusters in primary autoimmune cytopenia patients was suggested by GLIPH, as 51 clusters were found to be exclusive to healthy donors versus 17 exclusive to patients. In the comparison of secondary cytopenia with CLL, no cluster-lack signature showed up, apparently because the dominant lymphoma-associated repertoire masked the signature. The T cell clusters were defined only in silico, and the functional role of the clusters was left to be validated experimentally.

Recombination joined TRBV20-1 with TRBJ2-7. This TCR was sampled from a human donor with an autoimmune cytopenia or autoimmune hepatitis (not recorded which). The sequenced sample consisted of peripheral blood. Here the CDR3 is given as CSASLVLGYEQYF.